The 9 T cell receptor beta chains in this list originate from one sample, sequenced in a study of monozygotic twins with inflammatory bowel disease. TCRdb re-analyzed the 5' RACE reads; it lists each CDR3 protein once, without DNA. Reported are around 220,000 distinct CDR3 sequences; the ten largest clones contain 7.7%. Material: blood. The receptors shown here come from a human donor with ulcerative colitis or Crohn's disease, or a healthy co-twin of an affected twin (not recorded which).

The rearrangement uses TRBV14 and TRBJ2-3; TCRdb's D gene call, TRBD2, goes unchecked for lack of DNA. The V gene's germline CDR1 is SGHDN and CDR2 FVKESK. There are 15 residues in the CDR3. CDR3 protein: CASSQILPGTDTQYF.

This chain links TRBV12-3 or TRBV12-4 with TRBJ2-5. The CDR3 consists of 15 residues. The CDR3 sequence: CASSLVTGVQETQYF.

This chain connects TRBV30 to TRBJ2-5; TCRdb designates TRBD1, a call that cannot be tested without DNA. The length of the CDR3 is 13 residues. CDR1 and CDR2 (germline): GTSNPN, SVGIG (reference sequence). CDR3 loop: CAWRTGTGTTQYF.

This sequence joins TRBV5-4 and TRBJ1-2; the TCRdb call, TRBD1, lacks DNA for checking. The CDR3 runs 14 residues. Germline values: CDR1 SGHNT, CDR2 YYREEE (reference sequence). The CDR3 spells CASSFRAGVYGYTF. Complete variable domain (other parts from reference TRBV5-4 and TRBJ1-2): ETGVTQSPTHLIKTRGQQVTLRCSSQSGHNTVSWYQQALGQGPQFIFQYYREEENGRGNFPPRFSGLQFPNYSSELNVNALELDDSALYLCASSFRAGVYGYTFGSGTRLTVV.

CDR3 sequence: CASSLEGGYNEQFF. This chain connects TRBV7-2 to TRBJ2-1; TCRdb outputs TRBD2, but without DNA this stays unchecked. CDR1 is SGHTA, CDR2 FQGNSA, per germline. This CDR3 region has 14 residues. The entire variable domain, with the rest obtained from reference TRBV7-2 and TRBJ2-1, is as follows: GAGVSQSPSNKVTEKGKDVELRCDPISGHTALYWYRQSLGQGLEFLIYFQGNSAPDKSGLPSDRFSAERTGGSVSTLTIQRTQQEDSAVYLCASSLEGGYNEQFFGPGTRLTVL.

The chain employs TRBV10-3 and TRBJ2-1; TCRdb's D call, TRBD2, is unchecked because there is no DNA. This CDR3 has 16 amino acids. Germline CDR1 ENHRY, CDR2 SYGVKD. CDR3 sequence: CAISEAGGGSYNEQFF.

The V and J genes are TRBV12-3 or TRBV12-4 and TRBJ1-5; with no DNA, the TCRdb D assignment of TRBD1 cannot be verified. The CDR3 extends over 15 amino acids. The chain's CDR3 is CASSSGQGNNQPQHF.

The rearrangement joins TRBV2 to TRBJ2-5; absent DNA, TCRdb's TRBD2 call cannot be checked. This CDR3 contains 17 residues. Germline CDR1 and CDR2: SNHLY and FYNNEI. The CDR3 here is CASSEGSSGRHQETQYF.

J is TRBJ2-1 and V is TRBV4-2; TCRdb indicates TRBD1, and absent DNA this call remains unverified. CDR1 and CDR2 from the germline V gene are LGHNA and YNFKEQ. The CDR3 is 17 amino acids. CDR3 region: CASSQEMGTGGGNEQFF.